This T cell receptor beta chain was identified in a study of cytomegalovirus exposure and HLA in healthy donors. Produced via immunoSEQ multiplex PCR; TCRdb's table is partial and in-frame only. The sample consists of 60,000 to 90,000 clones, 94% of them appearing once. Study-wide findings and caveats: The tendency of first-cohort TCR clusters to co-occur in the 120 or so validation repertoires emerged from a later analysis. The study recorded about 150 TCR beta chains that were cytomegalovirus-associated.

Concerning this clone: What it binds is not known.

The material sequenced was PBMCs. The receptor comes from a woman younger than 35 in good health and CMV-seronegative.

The CDR3 protein is CASSLDRLAYEQYF. In nucleotides, the CDR3 is TGTGCCAGCAGTCTCGACAGGTTGGCCTACGAGCAGTACTTC. The chain uses TRBV6-5 and TRBJ2-7; perhaps TRBD1 as D (6 bases). Trimming removed 5 bases from V and 2 bases from J, with 13 bases in between. This CDR3 region has 14 residues. From germline, CDR1 is MNHEY and CDR2 SVGAGI.